This entry lists 24 T cell receptor beta chains sequenced from one sample in a study of blood T cell repertoires in COVID-19. Profiling relied on immunoSEQ multiplex PCR, and the TCRdb table lists in-frame clones only, not all of them. This repertoire shows under 150,000 clones, 70% to 90% found once; its top ten account for about 8%. Sequencing input: peripheral blood. These TCRs come from a woman aged 55-70 years with COVID-19, enrolled during active disease.

This clone came up a few times. The V gene is TRBV4-2, the J gene TRBJ1-4; D gene ambiguous. V was clipped by 1 base and J by 8 bases, with 11 bases between them. CDR1 is LGHNA, CDR2 YNFKEQ, per germline. There are 14 residues in the CDR3. The CDR3 protein is CASSQGSGGEKLFF. The CDR3 coding sequence is TGTGCCAGCAGCCAAGGCTCTGGAGGGGAAAAACTGTTTTTT.

The chain employs TRBV6-2 or TRBV6-3 and TRBJ1-1, with TRBD1 matching 10 bases. Trimming cost V 6 bases and J 3 bases; bases outside gene matches: 4. Germline values: CDR1 MNHEY, CDR2 SVGEGT. The CDR3 covers 14 residues. CDR3 DNA: TGTGCCAGCAGCCTCGGACAGGGGGACACTGAAGCTTTCTTT. Its translation: CASSLGQGDTEAFF.

The chain links TRBV5-6 to TRBJ1-3, with D unclear. The germline V gene encodes CDR1 SGHDT and CDR2 YYEEEE. This CDR3 is built from 14 residues. V lost 2 bases and J 2 bases, leaving 8 bases between the germline ends. CDR3 sequence: CASSFYSTGNTIYF. DNA for the CDR3: TGTGCCAGCAGCTTCTACAGCACTGGAAACACCATATATTTT. The full variable domain, rest sourced from reference TRBV5-6 and TRBJ1-3, is DAGVTQSPTHLIKTRGQQVTLRCSPKSGHDTVSWYQQALGQGPQFIFQYYEEEERQRGNFPDRFSGHQFPNYSSELNVNALLLGDSALYLCASSFYSTGNTIYFGEGSWLTVV.

V is TRBV7-9 and J is TRBJ2-5, with D possibly TRBD2 on 5 matching bases. The V end lost 4 bases, the J end lost 5 bases, and 11 bases lay between the germline ends. Germline values: CDR1 SEHNR, CDR2 FQNEAQ (reference sequence). The CDR3 covers 13 residues. CDR3 region: CASSWGVQETQYF. The DNA for the CDR3 is TGTGCCAGCAGCTGGGGAGTCCAGGAGACCCAGTACTTC.

V usage is TRBV3-1 (or the pseudogene TRBV3-2) and J usage is TRBJ1-5; 7 bases fit TRBD1. The CDR3 length is 15 residues. The V and J ends lost 4 bases and 3 bases, in that order; junction bases with no gene match: 6. The germline gives CDR1 LGHDT, CDR2 YNNKEL (reference sequence). The CDR3 DNA reads as TGTGCCAGCAGCCCTATGGACAGGCCCAATCAGCCCCAGCATTTT. This codes for CASSPMDRPNQPQHF.

The chain employs TRBV9 and TRBJ2-5; the match to TRBD2 covers 9 bases. Germline V gene data show CDR1 as SGDLS and CDR2 as YYNGEE. Trimming removed 4 bases from V and 4 bases from J; junction bases left unmatched: 5. The CDR3 spans 14 residues. The CDR3 here is CASSSRLAVETQYF. CDR3 DNA: TGTGCCAGCAGCAGCAGACTAGCGGTAGAGACCCAGTACTTC.

The V and J genes are TRBV6-5 and TRBJ1-1; 11 nucleotides align to TRBD1. The CDR3 has 14 amino acids. V was clipped by 6 bases and J by 3 bases; unmatched bases: 3. Germline V gene data show CDR1 as MNHEY and CDR2 as SVGAGI. The CDR3 DNA sequence: TGTGCCAGCAGCAGGGACAGGGGGGACACTGAAGCTTTCTTT. Its translation: CASSRDRGDTEAFF.

The chain employs TRBV9 and TRBJ1-4, with 7 bases lining up with TRBD1. After removal of 0 bases from V and 7 bases from J, the junction contained 9 bases not matched to a gene. The length of the CDR3 is 16 residues. The germline gives CDR1 SGDLS, CDR2 YYNGEE. The CDR3 bases are TGTGCCAGCAGCGTAGGTATAACAGGGGAGATTGAAAAACTGTTTTTT. It specifies CASSVGITGEIEKLFF. Supplemented by reference TRBV9 and TRBJ1-4, the full variable domain reads DSGVTQTPKHLITATGQRVTLRCSPRSGDLSVYWYQQSLDQGLQFLIQYYNGEERAKGNILERFSAQQFPDLHSELNLSSLELGDSALYFCASSVGITGEIEKLFFGSGTQLSVL.

The genes are TRBV14 and TRBJ2-1; 7 bases fit TRBD1. Germline assignment: CDR1 SGHDN and CDR2 FVKESK. V trimming: 4 bases; J trimming: 9 bases; junction bases outside the gene matches: 12. The CDR3 loop spans 15 amino acids. For the CDR3, the DNA is TGTGCCAGCAGCCCCCCCCATACAGGGGATGGTGAGCAGTTCTTC. Translation: CASSPPHTGDGEQFF.

This chain connects TRBV7-2 to TRBJ2-3; no definite D call. The V and J ends lost 1 base and 2 bases respectively, with 7 bases between them. The CDR3 contains 14 residues. CDR1 and CDR2 from the germline V gene are SGHTA and FQGNSA. The CDR3, as DNA: TGTGCCAGCAGCTTAGGTAGCTTCACAGATACGCAGTATTTT. Its protein product is CASSLGSFTDTQYF.

CDR3 in amino acids: CASSSLGLQETQYF. CDR3 sequence (DNA): TGTGCCAGCAGCTCGCTAGGACTGCAAGAGACCCAGTACTTC. The chain recombines TRBV11-2 with TRBJ2-5; D is possibly TRBD2 (5 bases). Germline V gives CDR1 SGHAT, CDR2 FQNNGV. Trimming shortened V by 4 bases and J by 2 bases, and 11 bases separated the two germline ends. CDR3 length: 14 amino acids. Combining the CDR3 with reference TRBV11-2 and TRBJ2-5 gives the whole variable domain EAGVAQSPRYKIIEKRQSVAFWCNPISGHATLYWYQQILGQGPKLLIQFQNNGVVDDSQLPKDRFSAERLKGVDSTLKIQPAKLEDSAVYLCASSSLGLQETQYFGPGTRLLVL.

CDR3 in amino acids: CASSRGQGASGANVLTF. The CDR3 DNA follows: TGTGCCAGCAGTCGGGGACAGGGGGCTTCTGGGGCCAACGTCCTGACTTTC. This chain uses TRBV5-4 with TRBJ2-6; 12 bases fit TRBD1. Germline V lookup: CDR1 SGHNT, CDR2 YYREEE (reference sequence). V trimming: 5 bases; J trimming: 1 base; junction bases outside the gene matches: 4. The CDR3 totals 17 residues. Filled out from reference TRBV5-4 and TRBJ2-6, the complete variable domain reads ETGVTQSPTHLIKTRGQQVTLRCSSQSGHNTVSWYQQALGQGPQFIFQYYREEENGRGNFPPRFSGLQFPNYSSELNVNALELDDSALYLCASSRGQGASGANVLTFGAGSRLTVL.

This clone has just one count. The chain is built from TRBV19 and TRBJ1-1, with TRBD1 matching over 9 bases. Losses at the gene ends were 5 bases for V and 9 bases for J; bases not matched to a gene: 13. The CDR3 is 15 residues long. The V gene's germline CDR1 is LNHDA and CDR2 SQIVND (reference sequence). CDR3 sequence reads: CASSPGTGRAVKAFF. The CDR3 nucleotides read TGTGCCAGTAGTCCTGGGACAGGGAGAGCCGTAAAAGCTTTCTTT.

The chain carries TRBV11-2 and TRBJ2-3, with TRBD2 as a possible D gene (6 bases). Germline CDR1 is SGHAT and CDR2 is FQNNGV. This CDR3 has 14 residues. Trimming cost V 1 base and J 6 bases, with 11 bases left between them. CDR3 sequence reads: CASSLAGGWDTQYF. The CDR3 nucleotides are TGTGCCAGCAGCTTAGCCGGAGGGTGGGATACGCAGTATTTT. Full variable domain (outside the CDR3, taken from reference TRBV11-2 and TRBJ2-3): EAGVAQSPRYKIIEKRQSVAFWCNPISGHATLYWYQQILGQGPKLLIQFQNNGVVDDSQLPKDRFSAERLKGVDSTLKIQPAKLEDSAVYLCASSLAGGWDTQYFGPGTRLTVL.

This clone was seen only a few times. The V call is TRBV18, the J call TRBJ1-1, with 7 bases matching TRBD1. The length of the CDR3 is 15 residues. The germline V gene has CDR1 KGHSH and CDR2 LQKENI. V lost 3 bases to trimming and J lost 5 bases; unmatched junction nucleotides: 9. CDR3 sequence (DNA): TGTGCCAGCTCACCTTCCCGGGACAGCCCTACTGAAGCTTTCTTT. Encoded protein: CASSPSRDSPTEAFF.

Turning to this clone: Additional DNA sequences in this sample encode the identical CDR3. V usage is TRBV12-5 and J usage is TRBJ2-5, with D possibly TRBD1 on 8 matching bases. In germline, CDR1 is LGHNT, CDR2 FRNRAP. Trimming cost V 11 bases and J 2 bases, with 27 bases left between them. The CDR3 is 17 amino acids. The CDR3 is CARGWGGTGGEQETQYF. The CDR3 region has the DNA TGTGCTCGGGGTTGGGGGGGGACAGGCGGGGAACAAGAGACCCAGTACTTC.

The chain links TRBV6-1 to TRBJ1-1, with TRBD1 as a possible D gene (5 bases). The CDR3 spans 15 residues. Germline assignment: CDR1 MNHNS and CDR2 SASEGT. Trimming took off 0 bases at V and 6 bases at J, with 14 bases between the two ends. CDR3 nucleotides: TGTGCCAGCAGTGAAGCGCTCGGGGGTCTTGCTGAAGCTTTCTTT. It encodes CASSEALGGLAEAFF.

The gene calls are TRBV3-1 (or the pseudogene TRBV3-2) and TRBJ1-6; D gene ambiguous. V lost 6 bases to trimming and J lost 0 bases, with 12 bases between them. The CDR3 runs 16 residues. CDR1 LGHDT and CDR2 YNNKEL come from the germline V gene (reference sequence). The CDR3 sequence: CASRPRGSSYNSPLHF. The CDR3 DNA sequence: TGTGCCAGCAGGCCTCGAGGGAGCTCCTATAATTCACCCCTCCACTTT.

The chain is built from TRBV9 and TRBJ2-5, with TRBD2 identical over 9 bases. Germline values: CDR1 SGDLS, CDR2 YYNGEE. Trimming took 0 bases from V and 7 from J; bases not matched to a gene: 16. The CDR3 is made up of 18 amino acids. DNA for the CDR3: TGTGCCAGCAGCGTAGGTCCCCAAAGGAGCGGGGGGCTCGGGACCCAGTACTTC. Its protein product is CASSVGPQRSGGLGTQYF.

The CDR3 nucleotides are TGTGCCATCAGCGGACTAGCGGGGTTCGAGCAGTTCTTC. Residues: CAISGLAGFEQFF. J is TRBJ2-1 and V is TRBV10-3, with 12 positions matching TRBD2. The CDR3 length is 13 residues. Trimming took 6 bases from V and 10 from J; bases not matched to a gene: 4. CDR1 is ENHRY and CDR2 is SYGVKD in the germline V gene.

V usage is TRBV5-1 and J usage is TRBJ2-7; 11 nucleotides agree with TRBD1. There are 15 residues in the CDR3. V shed 0 bases and J 6 bases; nucleotides not matched to a gene: 5. CDR1 SGHRS and CDR2 YFSETQ come from the germline V gene. DNA for the CDR3: TGCGCCAGCAGCTTGGCCGCGGACAGGGGGCGCGAGCAGTACTTC. It codes for CASSLAADRGREQYF.

The chain couples TRBV18 to TRBJ2-5; 7 bases align to TRBD1. Germline V lookup: CDR1 KGHSH, CDR2 LQKENI. V shed 3 bases and J 5 bases; nucleotides not matched to a gene: 6. The CDR3 has 14 residues. This CDR3 is CASSPDRAGETQYF. The DNA of the CDR3 is TGTGCCAGCTCACCCGACAGGGCCGGGGAGACCCAGTACTTC.

The chain uses TRBV29-1 and TRBJ2-2; tentative D call: TRBD1 (5 bases). Germline CDR1 reads SQVTM; CDR2 reads ANQGSEA. CDR3 length: 14 residues. V was cut by 6 bases and J by 4 bases, with 15 bases left in between. CDR3 sequence (DNA): TGCAGCGTAGGTAATGCAGGGCCCACCGGGGAGCTGTTTTTT. It codes for CSVGNAGPTGELFF.

This clone has only a few counts. V usage is TRBV5-4 and J usage is TRBJ2-3, with D unresolved. Trimming removed 6 bases from V and 0 bases from J, with 5 bases in between. The V gene's germline CDR1 is SGHNT and CDR2 YYREEE (reference sequence). The length of the CDR3 is 12 residues. CDR3 amino acids: CASTQSTDTQYF. Written as DNA, the CDR3 is TGTGCCAGCACGCAGAGCACAGATACGCAGTATTTT.